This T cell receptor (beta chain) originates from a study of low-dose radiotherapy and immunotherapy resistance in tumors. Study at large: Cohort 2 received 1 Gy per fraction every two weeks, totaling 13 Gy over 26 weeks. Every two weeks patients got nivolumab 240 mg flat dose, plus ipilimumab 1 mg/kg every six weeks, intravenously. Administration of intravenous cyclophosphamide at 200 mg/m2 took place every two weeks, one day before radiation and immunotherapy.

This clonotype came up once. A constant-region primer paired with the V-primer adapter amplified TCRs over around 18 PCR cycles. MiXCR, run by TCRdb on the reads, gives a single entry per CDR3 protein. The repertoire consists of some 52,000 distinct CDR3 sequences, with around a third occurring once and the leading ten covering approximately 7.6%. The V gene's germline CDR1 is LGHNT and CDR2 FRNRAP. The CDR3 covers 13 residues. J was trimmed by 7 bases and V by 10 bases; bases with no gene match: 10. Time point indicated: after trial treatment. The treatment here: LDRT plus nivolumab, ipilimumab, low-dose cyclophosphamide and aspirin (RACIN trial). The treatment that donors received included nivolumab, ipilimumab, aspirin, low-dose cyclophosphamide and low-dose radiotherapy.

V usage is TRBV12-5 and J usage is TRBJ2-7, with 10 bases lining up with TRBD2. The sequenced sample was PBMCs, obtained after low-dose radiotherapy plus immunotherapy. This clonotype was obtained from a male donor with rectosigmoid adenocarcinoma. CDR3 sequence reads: CATALAGGGEQYF. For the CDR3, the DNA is TGTGCTACGGCCTTAGCGGGAGGAGGTGAGCAGTACTTC. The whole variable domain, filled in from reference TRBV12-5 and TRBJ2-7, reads DARVTQTPRHKVTEMGQEVTMRCQPILGHNTVFWYRQTMMQGLELLAYFRNRAPLDDSGMPKDRFSAEMPDATLATLKIQPSEPRDSAVYFCATALAGGGEQYFGPGTRLTVT.